This T cell receptor beta chain was observed in a study of glioma-infiltrating T cells after dendritic cell vaccination (dated by TCRdb to 2016 to 2018). In the study overall: The cohort comprised 15 or so glioblastoma patients from Phase I and II dendritic cell vaccination trials, 9 newly diagnosed and 6 with recurrent disease. Deep sequencing of TCR beta CDR3 regions was used to quantify tumor-infiltrating lymphocyte content and compare tumor and blood repertoires in dendritic cell-vaccinated glioblastoma patients. TCR sequencing metrics, including TIL content and tumor-blood repertoire overlap, were correlated with survival after dendritic cell vaccination. Autologous tumor lysate-pulsed dendritic cell vaccination was administered to the patients between about 2002 and 2013. The vaccine was prepared from monocyte-derived dendritic cells that were cultured for approximately seven days with IL-4 and GM-CSF and then pulsed overnight with autologous tumor lysate. Patients received three intradermal dendritic cell vaccine injections at biweekly intervals in the arm below the axilla.

Overall study results and their limits: The response model built on TCR overlap across three groups was characterized as speculative, with prospective validation still needed. The cohort was small and heterogeneous, only a few patients had full blood and tumor sets, and even fewer had initial-recurrent tumor pairs. Higher estimated pretreatment TIL content predicted longer time to progression and overall survival after dendritic cell vaccination. No direct relationship between TCR clonality and survival was found, suggesting that a diverse polyclonal response may matter.

Per the publication, the time point label means: after dendritic cell vaccination, including at tumor progression/relapse. Patients were selected on the basis of adequate residual fresh-frozen tumor tissue and more than two years of available survival data. An isocitrate dehydrogenase mutation was not carried by any of the glioblastoma patients, although molecular status was otherwise variable. PBMC were collected before vaccination, two weeks after the third vaccination, and at tumor progression when it occurred. Genomic DNA was extracted with the Qiagen DNeasy Blood extraction Kit. To note about this clone: Its antigen is not yet known. No base quality values were provided; no much bigger clone lies one nucleotide off.

The immunoSEQ assay amplified TCRB CDR3 regions from approximately 1.8 micrograms of genomic DNA, or from all available DNA when less than that amount was available. The multiplex PCR relied on 60 forward primers for TCR V beta segments and 13 reverse primers for J beta segments. Synthetic control templates were spiked into each sample at limiting dilution to estimate reads per starting template. Reads of 87 bp were generated by sequencing on the Illumina HiSeq System. The original pipeline was this. PCR and sequencing errors were removed by a nearest neighbor algorithm that merged closely related sequences. TCR overlap was defined as the percentage of unique tumor TCR beta sequences that were also found in the peripheral blood of the same patient. TCRdb retrieved this table from immuneACCESS and kept in-frame rearrangements only. Not all clones are present; in checked studies, unresolved V genes account for under half, and no reason is known for the remainder. V, J and clone size were drawn from that table, and D and trimming were deduced from the DNA. This sample gives approximately 50,000 clones in total; 70% to 90% of them show up just once. The ten largest clones add up to roughly 9% of the sample.

V is pared back by 2 bases and J by 2 bases, with 14 bases lying between the germline termini. The CDR1 and CDR2 encoded by the germline V gene are KGHSH and LQKENI. There are 16 amino acids in the CDR3, from cysteine to phenylalanine inclusive. The DNA shown is the 48-base CDR3, in frame from base 1. The input for sequencing was blood, taken after dendritic cell vaccination. In this chain, TRBV18 is recombined with TRBJ2-3, with an unclear D gene assignment. This sequence originates from a human donor with glioblastoma. The DNA sequence reads TGTGCCAGCTCACCATTGGCGGCGCATTCCACAGATACGCAGTATTTT. Its translation reads: CASSPLAAHSTDTQYF.